The rows below give T cell receptor beta chains drawn from one sample of a study of OX40 agonist ivuxolimab in advanced cancers. The protocol was immunoSEQ multiplex PCR, while the TCRdb copy is restricted to in-frame clones and leaves out a portion. The sample shows about 73,000 clones, over 80% of them seen only once. Sequenced material: CD4+ or CD8+ T cells sorted from blood, taken in a trial of the OX40 agonist ivuxolimab. The receptors shown here come from an adult with an advanced solid tumor such as melanoma, head and neck, liver or kidney cancer. Each CDR3 is given without its conserved first and last residue. Each record gives: V gene, J gene, D gene, CDR3 protein. D genes are given only for firm matches.

>TRBV27|TRBJ1-1|NA
ASSPSGNLNTEAF
>TRBV7-2|TRBJ2-2|NA
ARPQSRPGELF
>TRBV5-6|TRBJ2-7|TRBD2
ASSSGIRGWGGSYEQY
>TRBV7-9|TRBJ1-2|TRBD1
ASSRIDRGRIGYT
>TRBV11-2|TRBJ2-1|NA
ASSLGFQYNEQF
>TRBV6-1|TRBJ2-3|NA
ASSELASSDTQY
>TRBV7-9|TRBJ2-5|NA
ASSHANEETQY
>TRBV2|TRBJ2-4|NA
ASSVEASGAKNIQY
>TRBV6-1|TRBJ1-5|NA
ASSRHSNQPQH
>TRBV4-1|TRBJ1-2|NA
ASSHRSMREPADNYGYT
>TRBV27|TRBJ1-1|TRBD1
ASSLITGGPEAF
>TRBV27|TRBJ2-1|NA
ASIHGGDEQF
>TRBV5-1|TRBJ1-3|NA
ASSLVPQGLGNTIY
>TRBV6-1|TRBJ2-3|TRBD2
ASSEWGLAGVGGTDTQY
>TRBV7-9|TRBJ1-2|NA
ASSLVNRAWDGYT
>TRBV6-5|NA|NA
ASQAPGDNEQF
>TRBV25-1|TRBJ1-1|NA
ASSEGAGTEAF
>TRBV6-1|TRBJ2-3|TRBD2
ASSDFGLAGYTDTQY
>TRBV19|TRBJ2-1|TRBD2
ASSDGLAGNNEQF
>TRBV27|TRBJ2-2|NA
ASSLRTEAGELF
>TRBV28|TRBJ2-2|NA
ASSLANTGELF
>TRBV21-1|TRBJ1-3|NA
ASSKAPPFGNTIY
>TRBV6-6|TRBJ2-3|NA
ASTRLGLSTDTQY
>TRBV6-5|TRBJ2-3|NA
ASQGTDTQY
>TRBV27|TRBJ2-7|TRBD2
ASSLSGLAGGSYEQY
>TRBV9|TRBJ1-1|NA
ASSVWNGENTEAF
>TRBV6-1|TRBJ2-4|TRBD2
ASSEWGDYVQY
>TRBV7-8|TRBJ2-7|TRBD2
ASSIGLAGDYPDGEQY
>TRBV27|TRBJ1-1|NA
ASSWGLSMNTEAF
>TRBV10-3|TRBJ1-1|NA
AISDTQEAF
>TRBV9|TRBJ2-4|NA
ASSVASGGEDIQY
>TRBV5-1|TRBJ1-2|NA
ASSAGQTPNYGYT
>TRBV4-1|TRBJ2-7|TRBD2
ASSQGPSGSYEQY
>TRBV10-2|TRBJ1-4|NA
ASSEWRGSNEKLF
>TRBV19|TRBJ2-7|NA
ASSPMGGPSYEQY
>TRBV6-6|TRBJ1-2|NA
ASSPLRANYGYT
>TRBV27|TRBJ1-1|TRBD1
ASSLDRSAEAF
>TRBV6-4|TRBJ2-3|TRBD2
ASRFIAGGPRDTQY
>TRBV13|TRBJ2-2|TRBD2
ASNTGSGTTGELF
>TRBV28|TRBJ1-1|NA
ASSRTAPWGAF
>TRBV6-5|TRBJ2-7|NA
ASSYEGYEQY
>TRBV27|TRBJ2-1|NA
ASSLSAPYNEQF
>TRBV27|TRBJ1-1|NA
ASRLPGDRGEAF
>TRBV27|TRBJ2-3|NA
ASSFPSDTQY
>TRBV27|TRBJ2-1|TRBD2
ASSLAGGPGNEQF
>TRBV9|TRBJ1-1|TRBD1
ASSERRTGMNTEAF
>TRBV19|TRBJ1-1|NA
ASSPLTENTEAF
>TRBV27|TRBJ2-7|NA
ASSIRGVSSYEQY
>TRBV2|TRBJ1-2|NA
ASSEEVAHYGYT
>TRBV2|TRBJ1-1|NA
ASSEIEGTEAF
>TRBV4-1|TRBJ1-1|TRBD1
ASSQVTGENTEAF
>TRBV4-2|TRBJ1-3|TRBD1
ASSQADRGVLGNTIY
>TRBV6-4|TRBJ2-7|TRBD1
ASSDSNGKGDRRSYEQY
>TRBV7-9|TRBJ2-7|TRBD1
ASSRGQGEYEQY